These 11 T cell receptor beta chains share one sample of origin, sequenced in a study of tissue T cells after allogeneic stem cell transplantation (dated by TCRdb to 2021 to 2024). Libraries were constructed by the immunoSEQ multiplex PCR assay. As stored in TCRdb, this immuneACCESS dataset retains in-frame rearrangements with V and J assigned. A fraction of the clones does not appear; measured against another copy, unresolved V genes explain less than half of the discrepancy, and the remainder lacks a known reason. The sample table records about 7,800 clones; approximately 50% of these occur just once. The biggest ten clones account for more than 7.5% of the sample. This sample's time point label indicates: mouse harvest day 7 after allogeneic transplant. Mouse grafts combined 10^7 T-cell-depleted bone marrow cells with 10^6 splenic CD5+ T cells, given via tail vein injection. Material for sequencing was gut tissue. The receptors come from a female BALB/c mouse given C57BL/6 T cells with graft-versus-host disease after an allogeneic hematopoietic cell transplant.

A few counts support this clone. The gene symbols are mouse symbols. The CDR3 end lies 1 residue beyond the end of the read and is filled in from the germline J gene. This chain connects TRBV16 to TRBJ2-1, with no clear D. Germline values: CDR1 SGHSA, CDR2 FRNQAP. Trimming left V 1 base short and J 1 base short, with 5 bases between. CDR3 length: 14 residues. The CDR3 DNA, read in part, is TGTGCAAGCAGCTTAGCTTGGAACTATGCTGAGCAGTTC. Protein sequence: CASSLAWNYAEQF. The entire CDR3 protein is CASSLAWNYAEQFF.

Worth noting for this clone: Here the gene names and germline are mouse. Coverage ceases 1 residue before the CDR3 finishes, and the germline J gene fills in the end. The rearrangement joins TRBV26 to TRBJ1-4; 8 nucleotides line up with TRBD1. This CDR3 has 14 residues. The ends lost 6 bases at V and 7 bases at J; junction bases unmatched: 7. Per the germline V gene, CDR1 is KGHPV and CDR2 is FQNQEV (reference sequence). This CDR3 reads CASSRTGRSERLFF. The part of the CDR3 DNA that was read is TGTGCCAGCAGCCGGACAGGGAGGAGCGAAAGATTATTT.

In this sample, this clone is medium-sized. Here the gene names and germline are mouse. From the germline J gene comes the end of the CDR3, since the read stops 1 residue before it. This rearrangement joins TRBV5 to TRBJ2-7; 7 bases line up with TRBD2. V was clipped by 4 bases and J by 0 bases; unmatched bases: 3. The CDR3 runs 14 residues. CDR1 and CDR2 (germline): LGHNA, YNLKQL (reference sequence). CDR3 DNA, as far as it was read: TGTGCCAGCAGCCCCCTGGGGGTCTCCTATGAACAGTAC. Amino acid sequence: CASSPLGVSYEQY. The full-length CDR3 reads as CASSPLGVSYEQYF.

For this clone: Genes and germline are mouse. The CDR3 extends 1 residue past the end of the read, so its final part is completed from the germline J gene. The gene calls are TRBV3 and TRBJ2-7; 9 bases match TRBD2. The germline CDR1 and CDR2 sequences are SNHLY and FYNGKV (reference sequence). V gave up 1 base and J gave up 4 bases; unmatched junction bases: 5. This CDR3 is built from 15 residues. The CDR3 reads CASSLVGGRGYEQYF. The sequenced part of the CDR3 DNA is TGTGCCAGCAGCTTAGTGGGGGGGCGCGGATATGAACAGTAC.

Concerning this clone: Mouse germline and gene names are used. The CDR3 extends 1 residue past the end of the read, so its final part is completed from the germline J gene. This sequence joins TRBV26 and TRBJ2-7; possibly TRBD1 for D (5 bases). The CDR3 runs to 12 residues. V dropped 2 bases and J dropped 7 bases, with 9 bases sitting between them. Germline CDR1 and CDR2: KGHPV and FQNQEV (reference sequence). CDR3 in amino acids: CASSLAGWEQYF. The DNA read from the CDR3 is TGTGCCAGCAGTCTGGCAGGGTGGGAACAGTAC.

This clone was observed a few times. The genes are named according to mouse. The read terminates 1 residue ahead of where the CDR3 ends, so the germline J gene completes it. Other nucleotide sequences in the sample specify the same CDR3. The gene calls are TRBV26 and TRBJ2-2; D uncertain. Trimming took 4 bases from V and 1 from J, leaving 7 bases between them. CDR3 length: 14 amino acids. Germline values: CDR1 KGHPV, CDR2 FQNQEV (reference sequence). The covered CDR3 bases are TGTGCCAGCAGTCCACAGAGAAACACCGGGCAGCTCTAC. Encoded protein: CASSPQRNTGQLY. The entire CDR3 protein is CASSPQRNTGQLYF.

Comments on this clone: Gene names are mouse gene names. Read coverage stops 1 residue before the CDR3 terminus; the germline J gene supplies the remainder. V gene TRBV13-1 combines with J gene TRBJ2-5; either TRBD1 or TRBD2 may fit D (5 bases each). Trimming left V 1 base short and J 0 bases short, with 6 bases between. The CDR3 has 14 amino acids. Germline-derived CDR1 and CDR2 are NSHNY and SYGAGN. CDR3 loop: CASSDRGNQDTQYF. The part of the CDR3 DNA that was read is TGTGCCAGCAGTGATCGGGGGAACCAAGACACCCAGTAC.

Notes on this clone: The gene symbols are mouse symbols. With the read ending 1 residue before the CDR3 end, the germline J gene is used to fill in that end. V gene TRBV15 combines with J gene TRBJ2-4, with TRBD2 identical over 9 bases. Germline loops: CDR1 SGHND, CDR2 FRSKSL. The CDR3 extends over 15 amino acids. V shed 6 bases and J 0 bases; nucleotides not matched to a gene: 4. The CDR3: CASRAGGGSQNTLYF. CDR3 bases read: TGTGCCAGCAGGGCTGGGGGGGGAAGTCAAAACACCTTGTAC.

This clone has more than one count but fewer than ten. Gene labels here are mouse ones. The CDR3 goes on 1 residue after the read ends, and that part is filled in from the germline J gene. This chain links TRBV26 with TRBJ2-7; the D gene is possibly TRBD2 (6 bases). This CDR3 comprises 14 residues. With 2 bases removed from V and 0 bases from J, the gap between germline ends came to 8 bases. CDR1 and CDR2 (germline): KGHPV, FQNQEV (reference sequence). Partial CDR3 DNA: TGTGCCAGCAGTCTGGACTGGAGCTCCTATGAACAGTAC. It is translated as CASSLDWSSYEQY. The full-length CDR3 reads as CASSLDWSSYEQYF. The full variable domain, its missing parts supplied by reference TRBV26 and TRBJ2-7, is NSKVIQTPRYLVKGQGQKAKMRCIPEKGHPVVFWYQQNKNNEFKFLINFQNQEVLQQIDMTEKRFSAECPSNSPCSLEIQSSEAGDSALYLCASSLDWSSYEQYFGPGTRLTVL.

Comments on this clone: Here the gene names and germline are mouse. The sequence runs out 1 residue before the end of the CDR3; the remainder is reconstructed from the germline J gene. The V gene is TRBV31, the J gene TRBJ2-4; D is uncertain. V shed 0 bases and J shed 0 bases, with 7 bases lying between them. The CDR3 has 14 amino acids. The germline gives CDR1 GKSSPN, CDR2 SITVG. The CDR3 is CAWSLGNSQNTLYF. CDR3 DNA, as far as it was read: TGTGCCTGGAGTCTAGGGAATAGTCAAAACACCTTGTAC.

As to this clone: Gene names are the mouse ones. The read terminates 1 residue before the CDR3 end, so the remaining end is supplied by the germline J gene. The genes are TRBV26 and TRBJ2-4, with D perhaps matching TRBD1 (5 bases). The CDR3 runs 13 residues. In germline, CDR1 is KGHPV, CDR2 FQNQEV (reference sequence). Trimming removed 7 bases from V and 0 bases from J, with 8 bases in between. CDR3: CASTPGSQNTLYF. CDR3 bases read: TGTGCCAGCACCCCAGGGAGTCAAAACACCTTGTAC.